Each of the 19 T cell receptor beta chains below was sequenced from the same sample in a study of CD8+ T cells in alopecia areata. RNA, once extracted, was reverse transcribed into cDNA for use as the sequencing template. The data were produced by immunoSEQ multiplex PCR, yet TCRdb's version contains in-frame clones alone and is incomplete. The table shows 150,000 or so clones, with about nine tenths occurring only once. The sample consisted of CD8+ T cells sorted from blood, taken at week 0. The receptors originated from a human donor with alopecia areata.

This clone was counted a single time. The rearrangement joins TRBV6-1 to TRBJ2-7; D call uncertain. Germline V gene lookup returns CDR1 MNHNS and CDR2 SASEGT. The CDR3 runs 10 residues. V shed 6 bases and J shed 3 bases, with 3 bases lying between them. CDR3 protein: CASSLYEQYF. The CDR3 nucleotides read TGTGCCAGCAGCCTCTACGAGCAGTACTTC.

This rearrangement joins TRBV4-2 to TRBJ1-1; no definite D call. Germline CDR1 is LGHNA and CDR2 is YNFKEQ. The CDR3 spans 15 residues. V was trimmed by 4 bases and J by 7 bases, leaving 19 bases between them. The CDR3 DNA reads TGTGCCAGCAGCCTTAGAATTTCGGGCCGGCATGAAGCTTTCTTT. Its protein is CASSLRISGRHEAFF.

The chain recombines TRBV29-1 with TRBJ2-1, with D possibly TRBD1 on 6 matching bases. This CDR3 contains 13 residues. Germline CDR1 is SQVTM and CDR2 is ANQGSEA. V lost 6 bases and J 10 bases, leaving 19 bases between the germline ends. In nucleotides, the CDR3 is TGCAGCGTGCACTACCGTGGGGGCGGGGAGCAGTTCTTC. Amino acid sequence: CSVHYRGGGEQFF.

The chain joins TRBV27 to TRBJ2-5; D remains unclear. This CDR3 is 13 amino acids long. CDR1 is MNHEY and CDR2 is SMNVEV in the germline V gene (reference sequence). The V end was cut by 5 bases, the J end by 0 bases, with 7 bases between. CDR3 amino acids: CASSPIDQETQYF. The CDR3 bases are TGTGCCAGCAGTCCTATCGACCAAGAGACCCAGTACTTC.

This clone was counted once. This chain links TRBV4-1 with TRBJ2-1; D is possibly TRBD2 (5 bases). Germline V gene sequence: CDR1 MGHRA, CDR2 YSYEKL. With 1 base removed from V and 5 bases from J, the gap between germline ends came to 9 bases. The CDR3 is 14 amino acids. The CDR3 DNA is TGCGCCAGCAGCCAAGTGGGAGCGGACAATGAGCAGTTCTTC. This gives the protein CASSQVGADNEQFF.

The chain couples TRBV2 to TRBJ2-7; D is tentatively TRBD1 or TRBD2 (5 bases each). V was clipped by 7 bases and J by 5 bases, with 12 bases between them. CDR1 and CDR2 (germline): SNHLY, FYNNEI. The CDR3 is 12 residues long. The CDR3 reads CASKGTYDEQYF. Here the CDR3 DNA reads TGTGCCAGCAAGGGGACCTACGACGAGCAGTACTTC.

This sequence joins TRBV5-6 and TRBJ2-1; D uncertain. Trimming removed 2 bases at V and 7 bases at J, with 10 bases between. Looked up from germline, CDR1 is SGHDT and CDR2 is YYEEEE. The CDR3 sequence is 13 residues long. The CDR3 sequence is CASSFWAQNEQFF. The CDR3 bases are TGTGCCAGCAGCTTTTGGGCGCAGAATGAGCAGTTCTTC. The full variable domain, in which reference TRBV5-6 and TRBJ2-1 provide the parts outside the CDR3, is DAGVTQSPTHLIKTRGQQVTLRCSPKSGHDTVSWYQQALGQGPQFIFQYYEEEERQRGNFPDRFSGHQFPNYSSELNVNALLLGDSALYLCASSFWAQNEQFFGPGTRLTVL.

The V and J genes are TRBV10-3 and TRBJ2-7, with TRBD2 matching 9 bases. The V and J ends lost 6 bases and 0 bases, in that order; junction bases with no gene match: 9. The CDR3 has 16 residues. Germline CDR1 reads ENHRY; CDR2 reads SYGVKD. CDR3 amino acids: CAIRALASGVSYEQYF. The CDR3 DNA reads TGTGCCATCAGGGCTTTAGCTAGCGGGGTCTCCTACGAGCAGTACTTC.

V usage is TRBV30 and J usage is TRBJ2-2; unclear D gene. Germline V CDR1 and CDR2: GTSNPN, SVGIG (reference sequence). The CDR3 sequence is 11 residues long. The V end lost 4 bases, the J end lost 6 bases, and 6 bases lay between the germline ends. In DNA, the CDR3 is TGTGCCTGGACGGTCGCCGGGGAGCTGTTTTTT. Translation: CAWTVAGELFF.

This CDR3 is CASRGGQGSYEQYF. CDR3 DNA sequence: TGTGCAAGTCGCGGAGGACAGGGCTCCTACGAGCAGTACTTC. The chain joins TRBV12-2 to TRBJ2-5; the table's D call TRBD1 went unverified against the DNA. The J call is doubtful: the DNA matches TRBJ2-7 better. TRBV12-2 counts as a pseudogene. The CDR3 totals 14 residues.

This chain uses TRBV11-2 with TRBJ1-2; D not certain. Per germline, CDR1 SGHAT and CDR2 FQNNGV. The CDR3 runs 12 residues. Trimming took 5 bases from V and 5 from J, leaving 9 bases between them. CDR3 amino acids: CASSEVWYGYTF. As DNA, the CDR3 is TGTGCCAGCAGCGAAGTATGGTATGGCTACACCTTC.

This chain connects TRBV29-1 to TRBJ2-1; D gene uncertain. The V end was cut by 4 bases, the J end by 4 bases, with 8 bases between. The CDR3 is 12 residues long. In germline, CDR1 is SQVTM, CDR2 ANQGSEA. The CDR3 reads CSVVTLYNEQFF. The CDR3 coding sequence is TGCAGCGTTGTGACACTATACAATGAGCAGTTCTTC.

The gene calls are TRBV4-1 and TRBJ2-1, with D possibly matching TRBD2 (6 bases). Germline V gene lookup returns CDR1 MGHRA and CDR2 YSYEKL. Deletions cut 5 bases from V and 6 bases from J, with 11 bases between. The CDR3 sequence is 13 residues long. Here the CDR3 reads CASSVLARNEQFF. As DNA, the CDR3 is TGCGCCAGCAGCGTACTAGCCCGCAATGAGCAGTTCTTC.

CDR3 nucleotides: TGCGCCAGCAGCCAAGAAGCAGGGAGCTCCTACGAGCAGTACTTC. This translates into CASSQEAGSSYEQYF. The chain employs TRBV4-1 and TRBJ2-5; D tentatively fits TRBD1 or TRBD2 (5 bases each). The end of the DNA is better explained by TRBJ2-7, so the J call may be wrong. Germline V lookup: CDR1 MGHRA, CDR2 YSYEKL. The CDR3 loop spans 15 amino acids.

For this clone: Other DNA sequences from this sample encode an identical CDR3 as well. This chain joins TRBV4-1 and TRBJ2-3; the D is unclear. The germline V and J ends were trimmed by 3 bases and 3 bases, with 10 bases remaining between them. Germline-derived CDR1 and CDR2 are MGHRA and YSYEKL. CDR3 length equals 14 residues. The CDR3 DNA reads as TGCGCCAGCAGCCAGGTCTTGCGGACAGATACGCAGTATTTT. It codes for CASSQVLRTDTQYF.

The chain employs TRBV7-9 and TRBJ2-3; D gene uncertain. There are 14 residues in the CDR3. Trimming left V 5 bases short and J 3 bases short, with 12 bases between. Germline V gene sequence: CDR1 SEHNR, CDR2 FQNEAQ (reference sequence). The CDR3 bases are TGTGCCAGCAGCGGTGATCTGGAGACAGATACGCAGTATTTT. Protein sequence: CASSGDLETDTQYF. Variable domain in full (rest from reference TRBV7-9 and TRBJ2-3): DTGVSQNPRHKITKRGQNVTFRCDPISEHNRLYWYRQTLGQGPEFLTYFQNEAQLEKSRLLSDRFSAERPKGSFSTLEIQRTEQGDSAMYLCASSGDLETDTQYFGPGTRLTVL.

The chain employs TRBV4-1 and TRBJ1-2, with D possibly being TRBD1 (6 bases). The germline V gene encodes CDR1 MGHRA and CDR2 YSYEKL. The CDR3 has 15 residues. Trimming took 0 bases from V and 7 from J, leaving 15 bases between them. The CDR3 coding sequence is TGCGCCAGCAGCCAAGATACAGGGTGGGATGGTGGCTACACCTTC. Translated: CASSQDTGWDGGYTF.

The chain combines TRBV6-5 with TRBJ2-7; the D is unclear. Germline assignment: CDR1 MNHEY and CDR2 SVGAGI. CDR3 size: 13 residues. Trimming took off 6 bases at V and 0 bases at J, with 9 bases between the two ends. The CDR3, as DNA: TGTGCCAGCAGCTCCGATACCTCCTACGAGCAGTACTTC. Protein: CASSSDTSYEQYF.

The chain has TRBV27 and TRBJ2-5; TRBD2 matches 8 bases. The J call may be incorrect, as the DNA end agrees better with TRBJ2-7. Per germline, CDR1 MNHEY and CDR2 SMNVEV (reference sequence). CDR3 length equals 13 residues. CDR3 sequence: CASTTSGGGEQYF. The CDR3 DNA sequence: TGTGCCAGCACAACTAGCGGTGGGGGCGAGCAGTACTTC.